These 26 T cell receptor beta chains originate from one sample sequenced in a study of sequential checkpoint blockade in melanoma (dated by TCRdb to about 2019). Per the publication, the treatment or condition label means: randomized to nivolumab then ipilimumab (arm A) or the reverse (arm B). To prepare the library, the immunoSEQ multiplex PCR assay was applied. This immuneACCESS table, as held by TCRdb, lists in-frame sequences with V and J called but not all clones. Of the missing ones, under half trace to an unresolved V gene in checked studies; the others have no known cause. A total of 1,500 to 2,000 clones appear in this sample, around a fifth of them only once. Of the sample, 22% is held by the ten largest clones. The sequencing here drew on tumor tissue (inferred from file names), taken from a patient given nivolumab and ipilimumab in sequence. All receptors derive from a human donor with melanoma.

This clone came up many times. The J gene is TRBJ1-2, the V gene TRBV11-3, with TRBD1 matching over 8 bases. Germline trimming cut 7 bases from V and 2 bases from J; bases unmatched to any gene: 9. The germline gives CDR1 SGHNT, CDR2 YENEEA. The CDR3 consists of 15 residues. CDR3 sequence reads: CASTEWAGGNYGYTF. The CDR3 DNA is TGTGCCAGCACCGAATGGGCAGGGGGCAACTATGGCTACACCTTC.

V is TRBV6-8 and J is TRBJ1-2; 7 bases map to TRBD1. CDR1 and CDR2 from the germline V gene are MNHGY and SAAAGT. V dropped 6 bases and J dropped 8; count of bases not matched to a gene: 12. The CDR3 covers 14 residues. The CDR3 sequence is CASSPQGGAEGYTF. The DNA of the CDR3 is TGTGCCAGCAGCCCCCAGGGGGGGGCGGAGGGCTACACCTTC.

The chain carries TRBV11-3 and TRBJ2-5; D is possibly TRBD2 (6 bases). The CDR3 has 15 amino acids. Trimming left V 6 bases short and J 1 base short, with 15 bases between. Germline CDR1 reads SGHNT; CDR2 reads YENEEA. CDR3 sequence reads: CASRRDWQTQETQYF. In nucleotides, the CDR3 is TGTGCCAGCAGGCGGGACTGGCAGACCCAAGAGACCCAGTACTTC.

The chain joins TRBV30 to TRBJ2-3; D is unresolved. CDR1 and CDR2 from the germline V gene are GTSNPN and SVGIG (reference sequence). V was trimmed by 1 base and J by 0 bases, leaving 11 bases between them. This CDR3 has 15 residues. The CDR3: CAWSGTGFSTDTQYF. The CDR3, as DNA: TGTGCCTGGAGTGGGACGGGTTTTAGCACAGATACGCAGTATTTT.

This chain uses TRBV6-8 with TRBJ2-7; TRBD2 aligns across 8 bases. This CDR3 is built from 15 residues. The germline gives CDR1 MNHGY, CDR2 SAAAGT. The ends lost 0 bases at V and 6 bases at J; junction bases unmatched: 7. In DNA, the CDR3 is TGTGCCAGCAGTTACTCTCGGGGGGGCCTTCTCGAGCAGTACTTC. It encodes CASSYSRGGLLEQYF.

This clone has only a few counts. This chain connects TRBV19 to TRBJ1-2; possible D gene TRBD1, 6 bases. The V gene's germline CDR1 is LNHDA and CDR2 SQIVND (reference sequence). Trimming removed 5 bases at V and 4 bases at J, with 11 bases between. CDR3 length equals 13 residues. The CDR3 loop reads CASSGGQPYGYTF. The CDR3, as DNA: TGTGCCAGTAGTGGAGGACAGCCCTATGGCTACACCTTC.

This clone occurred many times. The chain uses TRBV11-3 and TRBJ1-4; D is unclear. This CDR3 contains 15 residues. Trimming removed 2 bases at V and 0 bases at J, with 7 bases between. The germline V gene has CDR1 SGHNT and CDR2 YENEEA. The DNA for the CDR3 is TGTGCCAGCAGCTTAAATTGGGCAACTAATGAAAAACTGTTTTTT. Translating gives CASSLNWATNEKLFF. Looking up the rest from reference TRBV11-3 and TRBJ1-4 gives the full variable domain: EAGVVQSPRYKIIEKKQPVAFWCNPISGHNTLYWYLQNLGQGPELLIRYENEEAVDDSQLPKDRFSAERLKGVDSTLKIQPAELGDSAVYLCASSLNWATNEKLFFGSGTQLSVL.

This clone came up a few times. The chain links TRBV9 to TRBJ1-6, with 7 bases aligning to TRBD1. The germline CDR1 and CDR2 sequences are SGDLS and YYNGEE. The CDR3 runs 17 residues. V lost 2 bases and J lost 9; bases outside the gene matches: 14. CDR3 DNA sequence: TGTGCCAGCAGCGTTCTTCCCGGAGACAGGGTTAGTTCACCCCTCCACTTT. It encodes CASSVLPGDRVSSPLHF.

This chain links TRBV5-1 with TRBJ1-2, with a tentative D call TRBD1 (5 bases). The ends were cut back, 3 bases at V and 8 bases at J, with 17 bases in the middle. The germline gives CDR1 SGHRS, CDR2 YFSETQ. The CDR3 has 14 residues. The CDR3 DNA follows: TGCGCCAGCAGCTCCGGGACGCCGGATAACGGCTACACCTTC. Encoded protein: CASSSGTPDNGYTF. The variable domain in full, completed from reference TRBV5-1 and TRBJ1-2, reads KAGVTQTPRYLIKTRGQQVTLSCSPISGHRSVSWYQQTPGQGLQFLFEYFSETQRNKGNFPGRFSGRQFSNSRSEMNVSTLELGDSALYLCASSSGTPDNGYTFGSGTRLTVV.

The chain couples TRBV15 to TRBJ2-3; TRBD1 aligns across 7 bases. Germline V gene data show CDR1 as LNHNV and CDR2 as YYDKDF (reference sequence). V dropped 4 bases and J dropped 4; count of bases not matched to a gene: 5. The CDR3 loop spans 14 amino acids. As DNA, the CDR3 is TGTGCCACCAGCACCGACAGGGCTTCAGATACGCAGTATTTT. This translates into CATSTDRASDTQYF.

Ten or more counts support this clone. The chain recombines TRBV11-3 with TRBJ2-5, with TRBD2 matching 7 bases. The trim removed 2 bases at V and 9 bases at J, leaving 18 bases unmatched. CDR3 length: 17 residues. Germline V gene sequence: CDR1 SGHNT, CDR2 YENEEA. In DNA, the CDR3 is TGTGCCAGCAGCTTAATGCCAGCGGGGATCATGGGCAGGGCCCAGTACTTC. Translated: CASSLMPAGIMGRAQYF.

This clone was picked up many times. The genes are TRBV11-3 and TRBJ2-5, with 8 bases lining up with TRBD2. V gave up 2 bases and J gave up 5 bases; unmatched junction bases: 7. Germline CDR1 SGHNT, CDR2 YENEEA. This CDR3 has 15 residues. This chain's CDR3 is CASSLSGGYSETQYF. The CDR3 DNA is TGTGCCAGCAGCTTAAGCGGGGGCTATTCGGAGACCCAGTACTTC.

This clone was counted between two and nine times. V gene TRBV6-8 combines with J gene TRBJ2-1; 13 nucleotides agree with TRBD2. This CDR3 is built from 15 residues. The germline V gene has CDR1 MNHGY and CDR2 SAAAGT. J gave up 7 bases and V 7 bases, and 7 bases lay outside the gene matches. CDR3 region: CASTPGTSGNNEQFF. The CDR3 DNA reads as TGTGCCAGCACCCCCGGGACTAGCGGGAATAATGAGCAGTTCTTC.

This clone appeared a few times. The chain couples TRBV5-1 to TRBJ1-1; TRBD1 agrees at 9 bases. The CDR3 loop spans 15 amino acids. Trimming cost V 0 bases and J 3 bases; bases outside gene matches: 3. CDR1 SGHRS and CDR2 YFSETQ come from the germline V gene. The CDR3 sequence is CASSLVTGGYTEAFF. The CDR3 DNA sequence: TGCGCCAGCAGCTTGGTCACAGGGGGCTACACTGAAGCTTTCTTT.

This clone was recorded many times. The chain has TRBV11-3 and TRBJ1-2; possibly TRBD1 for D (5 bases). The CDR3 is made up of 14 amino acids. The germline gives CDR1 SGHNT, CDR2 YENEEA. Trimming took 5 bases from V and 1 from J, leaving 11 bases between them. The CDR3 spells CASSTGAHNYGYTF. CDR3 nucleotide sequence: TGTGCCAGCAGCACAGGAGCCCATAACTATGGCTACACCTTC.

In this sample, this clone is medium-sized (0.01 to 0.1%). The J gene is TRBJ2-7, the V gene TRBV11-3; weak D call: TRBD1 (6 bases). Germline values: CDR1 SGHNT, CDR2 YENEEA. The CDR3 is 14 amino acids. V dropped 4 bases and J dropped 2 bases, with 12 bases sitting between them. CDR3 nucleotides: TGTGCCAGCAGCTCACCGGGACACACCTACGAGCAGTACTTC. Translated, it gives CASSSPGHTYEQYF.

This clone was detected a few times. The rearrangement uses TRBV6-8 and TRBJ1-1, with D maybe TRBD1 (5 bases). This CDR3 region has 14 residues. Between the trimmed V and J ends, which lost 6 bases and 3 bases, there was a span of 14 bases. Germline V lookup: CDR1 MNHGY, CDR2 SAAAGT. The CDR3 spells CASSWAGSDTEAFF. For the CDR3, the DNA is TGTGCCAGCAGCTGGGCAGGGTCTGACACTGAAGCTTTCTTT.

This clone has more than one count but fewer than ten. The chain uses TRBV11-3 and TRBJ1-6; no definite D call. Deletions cut 5 bases from V and 10 bases from J, with 15 bases between. Germline V gene sequence: CDR1 SGHNT, CDR2 YENEEA. The CDR3 consists of 14 residues. For the CDR3, the DNA is TGTGCCAGCAGCCTTTCGGGAGGAGGGTCACCCCTCCACTTT. This sequence encodes CASSLSGGGSPLHF.

The chain couples TRBV6-8 to TRBJ2-7; D gene unclear. V was cut by 5 bases and J by 4 bases, with 12 bases left in between. The CDR3 extends over 13 amino acids. Germline V gene sequence: CDR1 MNHGY, CDR2 SAAAGT. The chain's CDR3 is CASSVTNGYEQYF. The DNA for the CDR3 is TGTGCCAGCAGTGTCACCAATGGATACGAGCAGTACTTC.

This clone was picked up a small number of times. The rearrangement uses TRBV6-8 and TRBJ1-3; D is ambiguous. The V end was cut by 8 bases, the J end by 2 bases, with 25 bases between. The CDR3 spans 18 residues. Germline V gene data show CDR1 as MNHGY and CDR2 as SAAAGT. The DNA of the CDR3 is TGTGCCAGCGGAACCAGAGCCCCTGAAAGAAGTCCTGGAAACACCATATATTTT. Protein product: CASGTRAPERSPGNTIYF.

This chain joins TRBV5-1 and TRBJ1-1, with D uncertain. CDR3 length equals 14 residues. V was clipped by 0 bases and J by 4 bases, with 10 bases between them. Germline V gene data show CDR1 as SGHRS and CDR2 as YFSETQ. CDR3 sequence: CASSLGGMSTEAFF. CDR3 nucleotides: TGCGCCAGCAGCTTGGGAGGAATGAGCACTGAAGCTTTCTTT.

V is TRBV6-7 and J is TRBJ2-1, with 7 bases identical to TRBD2. TRBV6-7 is identified as an open reading frame with a role that is uncertain. J gave up 10 bases and V 11 bases, and 8 bases lay outside the gene matches. The CDR3 is 11 amino acids. CDR3 in DNA: TGTGCCTGCGGACTAGTCAAGGAGCAGTTCTTC. It specifies CACGLVKEQFF.

The chain uses TRBV19 and TRBJ2-3; tentative D call: TRBD1 (6 bases). The germline V gene encodes CDR1 LNHDA and CDR2 SQIVND (reference sequence). Trimming removed 9 bases at V and 2 bases at J, with 18 bases between. The CDR3 runs 15 residues. CDR3 residues: CASSLGTSYTDTQYF. As DNA, the CDR3 is TGTGCCAGCTCCCTGGGGACAAGCTACACAGATACGCAGTATTTT. The full variable domain, in which reference TRBV19 and TRBJ2-3 provide the parts outside the CDR3, is DGGITQSPKYLFRKEGQNVTLSCEQNLNHDAMYWYRQDPGQGLRLIYYSQIVNDFQKGDIAEGYSVSREKKESFPLTVTSAQKNPTAFYLCASSLGTSYTDTQYFGPGTRLTVL.

J is TRBJ2-1 and V is TRBV18, with D possibly being TRBD1 or TRBD2 (6 bases each). Germline loops: CDR1 KGHSH, CDR2 LQKENI. The ends were cut back, 2 bases at V and 5 bases at J, with 7 bases in the middle. The CDR3 sequence is 13 residues long. CDR3 protein: CASSPRGDNEQFF. The CDR3 nucleotides read TGTGCCAGCTCACCAAGGGGGGACAATGAGCAGTTCTTC. The full variable domain, its missing parts supplied by reference TRBV18 and TRBJ2-1, is NAGVMQNPRHLVRRRGQEARLRCSPMKGHSHVYWYRQLPEEGLKFMVYLQKENIIDESGMPKERFSAEFPKEGPSILRIQQVVRGDSAAYFCASSPRGDNEQFFGPGTRLTVL.

The chain joins TRBV9 to TRBJ2-4, with TRBD2 matching over 12 bases. CDR3 length: 16 residues. Trimming removed 0 bases from V and 5 bases from J; junction bases left unmatched: 3. Germline CDR1 SGDLS, CDR2 YYNGEE. DNA for the CDR3: TGTGCCAGCAGCGTAGCTGGGACTAGCGGGCAAAACATTCAGTACTTC. Translating gives CASSVAGTSGQNIQYF. Drawing the rest from reference TRBV9 and TRBJ2-4, the complete variable domain is DSGVTQTPKHLITATGQRVTLRCSPRSGDLSVYWYQQSLDQGLQFLIQYYNGEERAKGNILERFSAQQFPDLHSELNLSSLELGDSALYFCASSVAGTSGQNIQYFGAGTRLSVL.

This sequence joins TRBV18 and TRBJ2-5, with unresolved D. The CDR3 runs to 13 residues. Trimming shortened V by 1 base and J by 2 bases, and 5 bases separated the two germline ends. Per the germline V gene, CDR1 is KGHSH and CDR2 is LQKENI. DNA for the CDR3: TGTGCCAGCTCACCACTCGAGCAAGAGACCCAGTACTTC. This gives the protein CASSPLEQETQYF. The full variable domain, its missing parts supplied by reference TRBV18 and TRBJ2-5, is NAGVMQNPRHLVRRRGQEARLRCSPMKGHSHVYWYRQLPEEGLKFMVYLQKENIIDESGMPKERFSAEFPKEGPSILRIQQVVRGDSAAYFCASSPLEQETQYFGPGTRLLVL.